The TCR beta chain under discussion was sequenced for a study of cytotoxic CD8 clonotypes in ibrutinib-treated CLL. This table comes from immunoSEQ multiplex PCR, and its TCRdb copy is limited to in-frame clones, with some not included. The sample has roughly 190,000 clones; roughly 72% are singletons. General observations from the study: Under treatment, the uncommon public clonotypes either contracted or remained stable.

The CDR3 totals 17 residues. Germline V gene sequence: CDR1 SGHTA, CDR2 FQGNSA. Trimming shortened V by 3 bases and J by 0 bases, and 15 bases separated the two germline ends. Worth noting for this clone: Antigen: not known.

The receptor was isolated from a human donor with chronic lymphocytic leukemia. The chain recombines TRBV7-2 with TRBJ1-5, with D possibly matching TRBD1 (5 bases). This specimen consisted of PBMCs, obtained after 24 months of ibrutinib treatment. The DNA for the CDR3 is TGTGCCAGCAGCTTTGGTAGGGGACTAAATAGCAATCAGCCCCAGCATTTT. Its translation is CASSFGRGLNSNQPQHF. The whole variable domain, remainder taken from reference TRBV7-2 and TRBJ1-5, is GAGVSQSPSNKVTEKGKDVELRCDPISGHTALYWYRQSLGQGLEFLIYFQGNSAPDKSGLPSDRFSAERTGGSVSTLTIQRTQQEDSAVYLCASSFGRGLNSNQPQHFGDGTRLSIL.